What follows describes a single T cell receptor (beta chain). The data belong to a study of breast tumors, draining lymph nodes, adjacent tissues. The germline gives CDR1 SQVTM, CDR2 ANQGSEA. This CDR3 spans 15 amino acids. J lost 5 bases, V lost 0 bases, and 8 bases had no gene match. In TCRdb, the multiplex PCR reads were re-called with MiXCR into one record per CDR3 protein. The data show over 60,000 distinct CDR3 sequences, 57% seen once. The rearrangement uses TRBV29-1 and TRBJ2-5; 8 bases match TRBD1. The source of this sequence is a female donor with breast cancer. Some clones in this sample may be carry-over from other donors' samples. The sequencing input was breast tumor tissue. CDR3 in DNA: TGCAGCGTTGAAGAAACAGGGGGTTTTGGGGAGACCCAGTACTTC. It yields the protein CSVEETGGFGETQYF.